Listed below are T cell receptor beta chains from one sample, sequenced in a study of blood T cell repertoires in COVID-19. Libraries were prepared by immunoSEQ multiplex PCR; TCRdb keeps only in-frame clonotypes and omits some of them. The table includes approximately 50,000 clones, around 83% detected once. The sample taken for sequencing was peripheral blood. The receptors derive from a man in his 60s with acute or convalescent COVID-19. Each CDR3 is given with its conserved first and last residue. A D gene is named only where the DNA matches it firmly. The size of a clone is reported for some rows only, either as once, few or many, or as a class for expanded clones.

j_call | d_call | clone_size | v_call | cdr3_nt | cdr3_aa
TRBJ1-6 | NA | NA | TRBV27 | TGTGCCAGCAGTCTTTTACCCCTCCACTTT | CASSLLPLHF
TRBJ2-1 | NA | NA | TRBV3-1/TRBV3-2 | TGTGCCAGCAGCCAAGTTGCTAGGGGTGAGCAGTTCTTC | CASSQVARGEQFF
TRBJ1-2 | NA | once | TRBV28 | TGTGCCAGCAGCCCGGGGTTCTATGGCTACACCTTC | CASSPGFYGYTF
TRBJ1-2 | TRBD1 | NA | TRBV30 | TGTGCCCTAGGACAGGGTAACTATGGCTACACCTTC | CALGQGNYGYTF
TRBJ2-3 | NA | once | TRBV18 | TGTGCCAGCTCACCAGGGGGGATAGCGCAGTATTTT | CASSPGGIAQYF
TRBJ1-1 | NA | NA | TRBV7-9 | TGTGCCAGCCTAGGGGCCAGTGCTTTCTTT | CASLGASAFF
TRBJ1-1 | NA | NA | TRBV7-8 | TGTGCCAGCAGCTTAGAAGAACGAGCCGTGAACACTGAAGCTTTCTTT | CASSLEERAVNTEAFF
TRBJ2-7 | NA | NA | TRBV10-3 | TGTGCCATCAGTGATGGCGGGGCCTACGAGCAGTACTTC | CAISDGGAYEQYF
TRBJ1-3 | TRBD1 | NA | TRBV19 | TGTGCCAGTAGTAGACAGGGGTTACCTTCTCGAGGAAACACCATATATTTT | CASSRQGLPSRGNTIYF
TRBJ1-3 | NA | NA | TRBV18 | TGTGCCAGCTCACCCGGTCGTGGAAACACCATATATTTT | CASSPGRGNTIYF
TRBJ2-4 | TRBD2 | NA | TRBV7-2 | TGTGCCAGCAGCCCCTTAGCGGGGGAGGGGAACATTCAGTACTTC | CASSPLAGEGNIQYF
TRBJ1-2 | NA | NA | TRBV15 | TGTGCCACCAGCAGAGATGGGGGCAGGCAAGGTTATGGCTACACCTTC | CATSRDGGRQGYGYTF
TRBJ2-4 | NA | NA | TRBV2 | TGTGCCAGCAGTGTACTCAGGGGCCTAGCCAAAAACATTCAGTACTTC | CASSVLRGLAKNIQYF
TRBJ1-5 | NA | once | TRBV19 | TGTGCCAGTACGAGTCAGCCCCAGCATTTT | CASTSQPQHF
TRBJ2-1 | NA | NA | TRBV4-1 | TGCGCCAGCAGCCAAGACAGGGAAAGGACGCAGTTCTTC | CASSQDRERTQFF
TRBJ2-4 | TRBD1 | NA | TRBV28 | TGTGCCAGCAGTTTAGGGGACAGTAACATTCAGTACTTC | CASSLGDSNIQYF
TRBJ1-4 | TRBD1 | NA | TRBV18 | TGTGCCAGCTCACGGGACAGCTATAATGAAAAACTGTTTTTT | CASSRDSYNEKLFF
TRBJ1-4 | NA | once | TRBV28 | TGTGCCAGCAGTTCACACGGGGGGTCAACTAATGAAAAACTGTTTTTT | CASSSHGGSTNEKLFF
TRBJ2-7 | TRBD2 | NA | TRBV27 | TGTGCCAGCAACCCAGCGGGAGGGCCCTACGAGCAGTACTTC | CASNPAGGPYEQYF
TRBJ2-3 | TRBD2 | NA | TRBV30 | TGTGCCTGGACGCCCGGGACTAGAGGTACGCAGTATTTT | CAWTPGTRGTQYF
TRBJ2-2 | NA | NA | TRBV9 | TGTGCCAGCAGCGTACGGGACACCCGACCCGGGGAGCTGTTTTTT | CASSVRDTRPGELFF
TRBJ1-4 | TRBD1 | NA | TRBV2 | TGTGCCAGCAGTGAAACGGGCAGGGGGGAAAAACTGTTTTTT | CASSETGRGEKLFF
TRBJ1-5 | TRBD1 | NA | TRBV4-1 | TGCGCCAGCAGCCAGAGACAGGGGGCGATTCTTATCAATCAGCCCCAGCATTTT | CASSQRQGAILINQPQHF
TRBJ2-3 | TRBD2 | once | TRBV18 | TGTGCCAGCTCTCCTTGGACTAGCGGGAGCGCAGATACGCAGTATTTT | CASSPWTSGSADTQYF
TRBJ2-3 | TRBD1 | NA | TRBV5-1 | TGCGCCAGCAGCTTGGGGGACAGGGGAAGCACAGATACGCAGTATTTT | CASSLGDRGSTDTQYF
TRBJ1-2 | NA | NA | TRBV2 | TGTGCCAGCACCCGCAAGACGGGGGGCATTGGCTATGGCTACACCTTC | CASTRKTGGIGYGYTF
TRBJ1-4 | NA | NA | TRBV11-2 | TGTGCCAGCAGCAATCTCCACTACGTGAAACTGTTTTTT | CASSNLHYVKLFF
TRBJ2-1 | NA | NA | TRBV7-9 | TGTGCCAGCAGCTTACTTGGGGCAAGCTCCTACAATGAGCAGTTCTTC | CASSLLGASSYNEQFF
TRBJ2-1 | TRBD2 | NA | TRBV2 | TGTGCGATGCCAGCAGTAGATGGCGGGAGAGGTAATGAGCAGTTCTTC | CAMPAVDGGRGNEQFF
TRBJ2-7 | TRBD2 | NA | TRBV2 | TGTGCCAGCAGAGCACTAGCGGTCAGCTCCTACGAGCAGTACTTC | CASRALAVSSYEQYF
TRBJ2-7 | NA | NA | TRBV3-1/TRBV3-2 | TGTGCCAGCAGCCAAGCACAGGGCTTACAATTC | CASSQAQGLQF
TRBJ2-7 | TRBD2 | NA | TRBV4-1 | TGCGCCAGCAGCCAGGAAGAGACTAGCGGGAGTTGGTACGAGCAGTACTTC | CASSQEETSGSWYEQYF
TRBJ2-1 | TRBD1 | few | TRBV3-1/TRBV3-2 | TGTGCCAGCAGCCCAAACCTTTTTGGGCGGGACAGGCATCGGAGCTCCTACAATGAGCAGTTCTTC | CASSPNLFGRDRHRSSYNEQFF
TRBJ2-7 | NA | NA | TRBV11-2 | TGTGCCAGCAGCGTAAACAGGGCGCCGATCTACGAGCAGTACTTC | CASSVNRAPIYEQYF
TRBJ2-2 | TRBD2 | NA | TRBV2 | TGTGCCAGCAGCCTCCGGGGGGGAGGGCACACCGGGGAGCTGTTTTTT | CASSLRGGGHTGELFF
TRBJ1-1 | TRBD1 | NA | TRBV27 | TGTGCCAGCAGTTTGGGCAGGGGGATGAACACTGAAGCTTTCTTT | CASSLGRGMNTEAFF
TRBJ2-2 | NA | NA | TRBV2 | TGTGCCAGCAGTGAGGAGAGGGCCGGGGAGCTGTTTTTT | CASSEERAGELFF
TRBJ2-7 | TRBD1 | NA | TRBV7-9 | TGTGCCAGCAGCTTAGTGTGGGACAGTCGACAGGTTTCCTACGAGCAGTACTTC | CASSLVWDSRQVSYEQYF
TRBJ2-7 | TRBD1 | NA | TRBV15 | TGTGCCACCAGCAGAGGGGACAGGGGCTCCTACGAGCAGTATTTC | CATSRGDRGSYEQYF
TRBJ2-5 | TRBD1 | NA | TRBV5-4 | TGTGCCAGCAGCGATAACAGGGGTGGCGAGACCCAGTACTTC | CASSDNRGGETQYF
TRBJ2-3 | TRBD2 | NA | TRBV7-3 | TGTGCCAGCAGCCGACTAGCGGGCACAGATACGCAGTATTTT | CASSRLAGTDTQYF
TRBJ2-5 | NA | NA | TRBV2 | TGTGCCAGCAGCTTCCAAGAGACCCAGTACTTC | CASSFQETQYF
TRBJ1-1 | NA | NA | TRBV5-1 | TGCGCCAGCAGCCCCCAGGGGCGCCACACTGAAGCTTTCTTT | CASSPQGRHTEAFF
TRBJ2-5 | NA | NA | TRBV7-3 | TGTGCCAGCAGCCTATTGAGTCAAGAGACCCAGTACTTC | CASSLLSQETQYF
TRBJ1-1 | NA | NA | TRBV4-1 | TGCGCCAGCAGCCAAAGGGGGGGGCACACTGAAGCTTTCTTT | CASSQRGGHTEAFF
TRBJ1-2 | NA | NA | TRBV28 | TGTGCCAGCAGTTTCCGACTTGCTGGGGTTCAGCGGGGGCGGAACTATGGCTACACCTTC | CASSFRLAGVQRGRNYGYTF
TRBJ2-7 | TRBD2 | NA | TRBV6-5 | TGTGCCAGCAAAAAGACTAGCGGGTCCACCTACGAGCAGTACTTC | CASKKTSGSTYEQYF
TRBJ2-7 | NA | NA | TRBV6-5 | TGTGCCAGCAGTTACTCCAGGGGGGAGTACGAGCAGTACTTC | CASSYSRGEYEQYF
TRBJ1-6 | TRBD1 | NA | TRBV2 | TGTGCCAGCAGTCCGGGACAGGGGGCTAATTCACCCCTCCACTTT | CASSPGQGANSPLHF
TRBJ1-5 | NA | NA | TRBV6-2/TRBV6-3 | TGTGCCAGCAGTTACGGTTGGGGGGGGCATCAGCCCCAGCATTTT | CASSYGWGGHQPQHF
TRBJ1-2 | TRBD1 | few | TRBV5-1 | TGCGCCAGCAGCTTGGCCAGACCGGACAGGGATGGAGGCGGCTACACCTTC | CASSLARPDRDGGGYTF
TRBJ2-2 | TRBD2 | NA | TRBV5-4 | TGTGCCAGCAGCTTGGCCTCCAGCGGGAGTTATACCGGGGAGCTGTTTTTT | CASSLASSGSYTGELFF
TRBJ1-4 | NA | NA | TRBV27 | TGTGCCAGCAGTTTTCCCGATGAAAAACTGTTTTTT | CASSFPDEKLFF
TRBJ1-2 | NA | NA | TRBV28 | TGTGCCAGCAGCTCCGCGGGGGGGCAGAGGTATGGCTACACCTTC | CASSSAGGQRYGYTF
TRBJ2-1 | NA | NA | TRBV3-1/TRBV3-2 | TGTGCCAGCAGCCAAGGAGTCTATGAGCAGTTCTTC | CASSQGVYEQFF
TRBJ1-3 | NA | NA | TRBV19 | TGTGCCAGTAGTATAGCACCCTGGGAGAGAAGGCGAAACACCATATATTTT | CASSIAPWERRRNTIYF
TRBJ2-7 | TRBD1 | NA | TRBV19 | TGTGCCAGTAGTATTGTGACAGGGGGCTCGAAAGAGCAGTACTTC | CASSIVTGGSKEQYF
TRBJ2-1 | NA | NA | TRBV5-4 | TGTGCCAGCAGCTTGGGGGGCGGGGGCCTCTACAATGAGCAGTTCTTC | CASSLGGGGLYNEQFF
TRBJ2-7 | NA | NA | TRBV28 | TGTGCCAGCAGCCCGGGGTTTTCCTACGAGCAGTACTTC | CASSPGFSYEQYF